Below are 12 T cell receptor beta chains sequenced from a single sample in a study of CD8 T cells in Susac syndrome. Random-hexamer reverse transcription was applied to roughly 0.45 to 1 ug RNA. TCRdb analysed the immunoSEQ multiplex PCR reads with MiXCR anew, one entry per CDR3 protein. The table has some 190,000 distinct CDR3 sequences, approximately 95% seen once. The sample consisted of CD4+ T cells from PBMCs. Every receptor here comes from a human donor in good health.

This chain connects TRBV7-3 to TRBJ2-7; possibly TRBD2 for D (6 bases). There are 13 residues in the CDR3. V was shortened by 5 bases and J by 3 bases, with 11 bases between the two germline ends. Germline lookup yields CDR1 SGHTA and CDR2 FQGTGA. The CDR3 DNA is TGTGCCAGCAGCCCGAAGGGACTCTACGAGCAGTACTTC. It is translated as CASSPKGLYEQYF.

The chain uses TRBV27 and TRBJ1-1, with D possibly TRBD1 on 6 matching bases. V was cut by 7 bases and J by 5 bases, with 14 bases left in between. This CDR3 contains 13 residues. Germline values: CDR1 MNHEY, CDR2 SMNVEV (reference sequence). The CDR3 bases are TGTGCCAGCAACAGGGTAGGATTGACTGAAGCTTTCTTT. It translates to CASNRVGLTEAFF.

This chain's CDR3 is CAWSVRGGQPQHF. The CDR3 DNA sequence: TGTGCCTGGAGTGTAAGGGGGGGACAGCCCCAGCATTTT. The chain couples TRBV30 to TRBJ1-5; TRBD1 is a possible D gene (6 bases). V gave up 0 bases and J gave up 7 bases, with 10 bases separating them. CDR3 length: 13 residues. Looked up from germline, CDR1 is GTSNPN and CDR2 is SVGIG (reference sequence).

The chain employs TRBV11-2 and TRBJ2-1, with D possibly matching TRBD1 (6 bases). The V and J ends lost 5 bases and 4 bases respectively, with 9 bases between them. Germline lookup yields CDR1 SGHAT and CDR2 FQNNGV. CDR3 length equals 13 residues. CDR3 nucleotide sequence: TGTGCCAGCAGCGACGACAGGTACAATGAGCAGTTCTTC. Translation: CASSDDRYNEQFF.

The J gene is TRBJ2-5, the V gene TRBV6-5, with D possibly being TRBD1 or TRBD2 (5 bases each). The V and J ends lost 3 bases and 2 bases respectively, with 16 bases between them. There are 16 residues in the CDR3. Looked up from germline, CDR1 is MNHEY and CDR2 is SVGAGI. The CDR3 region has the DNA TGTGCCAGCAGTTATCACGGGGCCCCGGGGCAAGAGACCCAGTACTTC. Its protein is CASSYHGAPGQETQYF.

This clonotype was found a few times. The J gene is TRBJ2-5, the V gene TRBV29-1, with 7 bases fitting TRBD1. Germline V lookup: CDR1 SQVTM, CDR2 ANQGSEA. The CDR3 runs to 12 residues. V lost 2 bases, J lost 5 bases, and 2 bases stayed unmatched. The CDR3 DNA reads TGCAGCGTTGAAAACAGGGGTGAGACCCAGTACTTC. As protein: CSVENRGETQYF.

The rearrangement uses TRBV19 and TRBJ1-5; TRBD1 matches at 7 bases. Per the germline V gene, CDR1 is LNHDA and CDR2 is SQIVND (reference sequence). J was trimmed by 7 bases and V by 2 bases; bases with no gene match: 8. The length of the CDR3 is 15 residues. The CDR3 sequence: CASSIRGPGTQPQHF. The DNA for the CDR3 is TGTGCCAGTAGTATAAGGGGGCCGGGAACGCAGCCCCAGCATTTT.

This chain connects TRBV6-4 to TRBJ2-1, with D perhaps matching TRBD1 or TRBD2 (5 bases each). V dropped 4 bases and J dropped 4 bases, with 8 bases sitting between them. CDR3 length: 13 amino acids. Germline values: CDR1 MRHNA, CDR2 SNTAGT. CDR3 region: CASSVGEYNEQFF. CDR3 DNA sequence: TGTGCCAGCAGTGTGGGGGAATACAATGAGCAGTTCTTC.

This rearrangement joins TRBV7-9 to TRBJ1-1, with no clear D. The CDR3 runs to 14 residues. V gave up 5 bases and J gave up 8 bases, with 18 bases separating them. From germline, CDR1 is SEHNR and CDR2 FQNEAQ (reference sequence). For the CDR3, the DNA is TGTGCCAGCAGCCTGCCGTCGAGTCTTGGCGAAGCTTTCTTT. Translation gives CASSLPSSLGEAFF.

This chain links TRBV7-9 with TRBJ1-2, with D unresolved. In germline, CDR1 is SEHNR, CDR2 FQNEAQ (reference sequence). V was cut by 11 bases and J by 4 bases, with 11 bases left in between. The CDR3 is made up of 11 amino acids. The CDR3 loop reads CAGWTLYGYTF. The CDR3 DNA follows: TGTGCCGGATGGACCCTCTATGGCTACACCTTC.

The chain links TRBV29-1 to TRBJ2-1, with 11 nucleotides matching TRBD2. This CDR3 comprises 12 residues. The germline CDR1 and CDR2 sequences are SQVTM and ANQGSEA. V dropped 7 bases and J dropped 15; count of bases not matched to a gene: 11. The CDR3 region is CSGDLSSGRLFF. The DNA for the CDR3 is TGCAGCGGCGACCTCTCTAGCGGGAGGTTGTTCTTC.

J is TRBJ1-2 and V is TRBV15, with a possible D match to TRBD1 (5 bases). Germline assignment: CDR1 LNHNV and CDR2 YYDKDF (reference sequence). Trimming pared 0 bases from V and 4 bases from J, leaving 15 bases between. CDR3 length equals 16 residues. The CDR3 spells CATSRDKSTGIYGYTF. The CDR3 region has the DNA TGTGCCACCAGCAGAGACAAGTCAACAGGAATCTATGGCTACACCTTC. The entire variable domain, with the rest obtained from reference TRBV15 and TRBJ1-2, is as follows: DAMVIQNPRYQVTQFGKPVTLSCSQTLNHNVMYWYQQKSSQAPKLLFHYYDKDFNNEADTPDNFQSRRPNTSFCFLDIRSPGLGDTAMYLCATSRDKSTGIYGYTFGSGTRLTVV.